This TCR beta chain was found in a study of cytomegalovirus exposure and HLA in healthy donors. Researchers ran the PCR with 60 Vbeta and 13 Jbeta primers. Profiling relied on immunoSEQ multiplex PCR, and the TCRdb table lists in-frame clones only, not all of them. The sample lists over 150,000 clones, 80% occurring once. This CDR3 is built from 18 residues. Trimming took 6 bases from V and 5 from J, leaving 25 bases between them. Germline assignment: CDR1 LNHDA and CDR2 SQIVND (reference sequence). Sequencing was done on a sample of PBMCs. This chain joins TRBV19 and TRBJ2-2, with D perhaps TRBD2 (5 bases). The clonotype originates from a man younger than 45 in good health and CMV-seropositive. The CDR3 loop reads CASSPPREGGMGTGELFF. CDR3 in DNA: TGTGCCAGTAGCCCACCCCGAGAGGGTGGGATGGGGACCGGGGAGCTGTTTTTT.